The 3 T cell receptor beta chains presented below share a single source sample, sequenced in a study of Ad26.COV2.S vaccination and SARS-CoV-2 variants. Treatment noted: roughly 20 received Ad26.COV2.S at low or high dose, single or two shots; about five received placebo; per-sample allocation not given. Day 63 after the first injection of vaccine or placebo was the sampling time. Assay: immunoSEQ multiplex PCR; the TCRdb copy retains only in-frame clones and omits some. The sample carries 200,000 to 300,000 clones, roughly 90% recorded once. The input for sequencing was peripheral blood, taken in a trial of Ad26.COV2.S vaccine versus placebo. Receptor source: a person aged 18-65 years who received the Ad26.COV2.S COVID-19 vaccine or a placebo.

V is TRBV6-5 and J is TRBJ1-5; D is possibly TRBD1 (5 bases). This CDR3 is built from 15 residues. The V and J ends lost 5 bases and 9 bases respectively, with 20 bases between them. Per germline, CDR1 MNHEY and CDR2 SVGAGI. CDR3 coding DNA: TGTGCCAGCAGTCCTCAGGGCCCCGGGGGTGGGCCCCAGCATTTT. Its protein is CASSPQGPGGGPQHF.

The chain is built from TRBV5-5 and TRBJ2-7; D could derive from TRBD1 or TRBD2 (5 bases each). Germline loops: CDR1 SGHKS, CDR2 YYEKEE (reference sequence). The ends were cut back, 5 bases at V and 2 bases at J, with 17 bases in the middle. This CDR3 region has 15 residues. CDR3 in amino acids: CASSFGTGAPYEQYF. The CDR3 nucleotides read TGTGCCAGCAGTTTTGGGACCGGGGCTCCCTACGAGCAGTACTTC.

V usage is TRBV10-3 and J usage is TRBJ2-3, with TRBD1 matching over 9 bases. The CDR3 has 14 residues. CDR1 is ENHRY, CDR2 SYGVKD, per germline. The V segment lost 10 bases and the J segment 4 bases; nucleotides outside the gene matches: 9. The CDR3 region is CASQPGTGSDTQYF. The CDR3 bases are TGTGCCAGCCAACCCGGGACAGGGTCAGATACGCAGTATTTT.